This TCR beta chain was sequenced in a study of monozygotic twins with inflammatory bowel disease. With respect to this clonotype: Its antigen is undetermined.

Broader study findings: Whereas healthy co-twins had higher TCRbeta diversity (inverse Simpson), IBD patients had lower diversity.

The input for each TCR library was approximately 3,400 ng of total RNA. UMIs that had a 6-nucleotide sample barcode were put in using template switching. TCRdb reprocessed the 5' RACE reads and reports one entry per CDR3 protein, with no DNA. This listing includes approximately 330,000 distinct CDR3 sequences. CDR1 GTSNPN and CDR2 SVGIG come from the germline V gene (reference sequence). The CDR3 length is 15 residues. The sequenced sample was blood. The V and J genes are TRBV30 and TRBJ1-5. This receptor was identified in a human donor with ulcerative colitis or Crohn's disease, or a healthy co-twin of an affected twin (not recorded which). The CDR3 loop reads CAWGRGPSSNQPQHF.